These 29 T cell receptor beta chains were all obtained from the same sample, sequenced in a study of OX40 agonist ivuxolimab in advanced cancers. This table comes from immunoSEQ multiplex PCR, and its TCRdb copy is limited to in-frame clones, with some not included. The table shows 72,000 or so clones, with approximately 89% occurring only once. The source was CD4+ or CD8+ T cells sorted from blood, collected in a trial of the OX40 agonist ivuxolimab. The receptors here all came from an adult with an advanced solid tumor such as melanoma, head and neck, liver or kidney cancer.

The rearrangement joins TRBV10-2 to TRBJ2-1, with 12 bases identical to TRBD2. The CDR3 extends over 17 amino acids. V lost 6 bases, J lost 7 bases, and 13 bases stayed unmatched. Germline assignment: CDR1 WSHSY and CDR2 SAAADI. The CDR3 DNA is TGCGCCAGCAGAGTGCGGCAGACTAGCGGGAGCCCAAATGAGCAGTTCTTC. It yields the protein CASRVRQTSGSPNEQFF.

The V gene is TRBV9, the J gene TRBJ2-4; 9 positions agree with TRBD2. This CDR3 has 16 residues. J lost 8 bases, V lost 0 bases, and 9 bases had no gene match. The germline V gene encodes CDR1 SGDLS and CDR2 YYNGEE. Written as DNA, the CDR3 is TGTGCCAGCAGCGTAGCGGCGGGGGGGCGGAACGACATTCAGTACTTC. Protein: CASSVAAGGRNDIQYF.

The V call is TRBV6-1, the J call TRBJ1-2; unclear D gene. V was pared by 2 bases and J by 3 bases, with 7 bases between. The V gene's germline CDR1 is MNHNS and CDR2 SASEGT. The CDR3 runs to 13 residues. In DNA, the CDR3 is TGTGCCAGCAGTGAATCGCCAGACTATGGCTACACCTTC. This codes for CASSESPDYGYTF.

The chain recombines TRBV7-9 with TRBJ2-7; D is unresolved. V dropped 5 bases and J dropped 7 bases, with 9 bases sitting between them. Germline CDR1 and CDR2: SEHNR and FQNEAQ (reference sequence). The CDR3 loop spans 11 amino acids. As DNA, the CDR3 is TGTGCCAGCAGCCACGATCGAGAGCAGTACTTC. Its protein product is CASSHDREQYF.

With regard to this clone: Because the CDR3 is missing its conserved closing phenylalanine or tryptophan, this is likely a read error. This chain links TRBV10-3 with TRBJ1-2; D is unclear. This CDR3 contains 13 residues. Germline V lookup: CDR1 ENHRY, CDR2 SYGVKD. The germline V and J ends were trimmed by 2 bases and 6 bases, with 10 bases remaining between them. CDR3 bases: TGTGCCATCAGTGAGACGGGCTCCGATGGCTACACCCTC. It yields the protein CAISETGSDGYTL.

V gene TRBV5-1 combines with J gene TRBJ2-7, with 9 bases identical to TRBD1. Germline V gives CDR1 SGHRS, CDR2 YFSETQ. After removal of 0 bases from V and 3 bases from J, the junction contained 7 bases not matched to a gene. This CDR3 contains 16 residues. The CDR3 protein is CASSLAGTGNLYEQYF. CDR3 DNA sequence: TGCGCCAGCAGCTTGGCAGGGACAGGGAATCTCTACGAGCAGTACTTC.

The chain joins TRBV10-3 to TRBJ2-2; D is possibly TRBD2 (6 bases). Germline values: CDR1 ENHRY, CDR2 SYGVKD. The CDR3 consists of 15 residues. Trimming took 4 bases from V and 5 from J, leaving 14 bases between them. The CDR3 sequence: CAISVLSGETGELFF. For the CDR3, the DNA is TGTGCCATCAGTGTTTTATCGGGGGAAACCGGGGAGCTGTTTTTT.

This clone was seen a handful of times. The chain links TRBV18 to TRBJ1-2; 8 bases map to TRBD1. This CDR3 region has 16 residues. Germline V lookup: CDR1 KGHSH, CDR2 LQKENI. V was clipped by 2 bases and J by 0 bases; unmatched bases: 5. CDR3 bases: TGTGCCAGCTCACCAGTAGGGACAGGCTCTAACTATGGCTACACCTTC. Translating it yields CASSPVGTGSNYGYTF.

V gene TRBV11-3 combines with J gene TRBJ2-5; 9 positions match TRBD2. This CDR3 is 15 amino acids long. V shed 6 bases and J 5 bases; nucleotides not matched to a gene: 10. Germline values: CDR1 SGHNT, CDR2 YENEEA. The CDR3 is CASSKTGTSQETQYF. In DNA, the CDR3 is TGTGCCAGCAGTAAAACCGGGACTAGCCAGGAGACCCAGTACTTC. Together with reference TRBV11-3 and TRBJ2-5, the CDR3 gives the full variable domain: EAGVVQSPRYKIIEKKQPVAFWCNPISGHNTLYWYLQNLGQGPELLIRYENEEAVDDSQLPKDRFSAERLKGVDSTLKIQPAELGDSAVYLCASSKTGTSQETQYFGPGTRLLVL.

CDR3: CASSQAGTGLYGYTF. As DNA, the CDR3 is TGCGCCAGCAGCCAAGCCGGGACAGGGCTCTATGGCTACACCTTC. This chain joins TRBV4-3 and TRBJ1-2, with TRBD1 identical over 9 bases. V lost 1 base to trimming and J lost 4 bases; unmatched junction nucleotides: 4. The CDR3 length is 15 residues. Germline CDR1 is LGHNA and CDR2 is YSLEER.

The chain joins TRBV15 to TRBJ1-3; no clear D gene. The V end was cut by 1 base, the J end by 4 bases, with 5 bases between. The CDR3 is 13 amino acids. Germline CDR1 and CDR2: LNHNV and YYDKDF (reference sequence). CDR3 sequence: CATSRAAGNTIYF. DNA for the CDR3: TGTGCCACCAGCAGAGCGGCAGGAAACACCATATATTTT.

V is TRBV6-6 and J is TRBJ1-2; no reliable D call. The CDR3 runs to 12 residues. Germline assignment: CDR1 MNHNY and CDR2 SVGAGI (reference sequence). V gave up 2 bases and J gave up 7 bases, with 8 bases separating them. CDR3 residues: CASSYGSSGYTF. CDR3 DNA sequence: TGTGCCAGCAGTTACGGCTCCTCTGGCTACACCTTC.

The CDR3 bases are TGCGCCAGCAGCCAAACAGGGGGACTTCTTATGGGAGATACGCAGTATTTT. Translation: CASSQTGGLLMGDTQYF. The V gene is TRBV4-1, the J gene TRBJ2-3; 8 bases match TRBD1. The trim removed 2 bases at V and 5 bases at J, leaving 12 bases unmatched. CDR1 and CDR2 from the germline V gene are MGHRA and YSYEKL. The CDR3 contains 17 residues.

This clone was observed a handful of times. In DNA, the CDR3 is TGTGCCAGCAGCCAGCTTAGTAGCACCGATTATAATTCACCCCTCCACTTT. Translated: CASSQLSSTDYNSPLHF. The rearrangement joins TRBV5-6 to TRBJ1-6; no clear D gene. Trimming took 4 bases from V and 4 from J, leaving 18 bases between them. This CDR3 contains 17 residues. Germline CDR1 SGHDT, CDR2 YYEEEE.

The rearrangement uses TRBV14 and TRBJ2-6, with unresolved D. The CDR3 spans 19 residues. The germline V gene encodes CDR1 SGHDN and CDR2 FVKESK. With 6 bases removed from V and 0 bases from J, the gap between germline ends came to 21 bases. The DNA for the CDR3 is TGTGCCAGCAGTCGCGTTAATTTGGCGGTGGGCTCTGGGGCCAACGTCCTGACTTTC. This codes for CASSRVNLAVGSGANVLTF.

The chain links TRBV19 to TRBJ1-6; D perhaps matches TRBD1 (5 bases). V was pared by 1 base and J by 7 bases, with 8 bases between. The CDR3 totals 14 residues. CDR1 LNHDA and CDR2 SQIVND come from the germline V gene (reference sequence). CDR3: CASSIAGNNSPLHF. The CDR3 nucleotides are TGTGCCAGTAGTATAGCAGGGAACAATTCACCCCTCCACTTT.

This clone occurred once. V and J are TRBV4-1 and TRBJ1-6, with 10 bases matching TRBD1. CDR1 is MGHRA, CDR2 YSYEKL, per germline. CDR3 length: 15 residues. The V segment lost 1 base and the J segment 10 bases; nucleotides outside the gene matches: 4. CDR3 nucleotides: TGCGCCAGCAGCCAAGCCGGGACAGGGGTGTCACCCCTCCACTTT. This translates into CASSQAGTGVSPLHF.

This chain links TRBV5-1 with TRBJ1-2; 7 bases line up with TRBD1. Germline lookup yields CDR1 SGHRS and CDR2 YFSETQ. V lost 4 bases to trimming and J lost 7 bases; unmatched junction nucleotides: 7. The CDR3 has 13 residues. The CDR3 DNA reads TGCGCCAGCAGCCCGGGACAGATGGGTGGCTACACCTTC. Translated: CASSPGQMGGYTF. Variable domain in full (rest from reference TRBV5-1 and TRBJ1-2): KAGVTQTPRYLIKTRGQQVTLSCSPISGHRSVSWYQQTPGQGLQFLFEYFSETQRNKGNFPGRFSGRQFSNSRSEMNVSTLELGDSALYLCASSPGQMGGYTFGSGTRLTVV.

V and J are TRBV15 and TRBJ2-1; D possibly corresponds to TRBD1 (6 bases). This CDR3 comprises 15 residues. Deletions cut 8 bases from V and 0 bases from J, with 14 bases between. The germline gives CDR1 LNHNV, CDR2 YYDKDF (reference sequence). In DNA form, the CDR3 reads TGTGCCACCGTACAGGGCGCCCGCTCCTACAATGAGCAGTTCTTC. Translation gives CATVQGARSYNEQFF.

V is TRBV28 and J is TRBJ2-5; a possible D gene is TRBD1 (6 bases). The J call is in doubt because the DNA end fits TRBJ2-7 better. The V gene's germline CDR1 is MDHEN and CDR2 SYDVKM. This CDR3 region has 15 residues. CDR3: CASSLLTGSTYEQYF. The CDR3 DNA sequence: TGTGCCAGCAGTTTATTGACAGGCTCCACCTACGAGCAGTACTTC.

This clone turned up a few times. The genes are TRBV6-1 and TRBJ1-6; the D gene is possibly TRBD1 (6 bases). The length of the CDR3 is 14 residues. Trimming cost V 2 bases and J 8 bases, with 10 bases left between them. The germline V gene has CDR1 MNHNS and CDR2 SASEGT. The CDR3 DNA reads TGTGCCAGCAGTGAACAGGGGAAGGATTCACCCCTCCACTTT. Its protein product is CASSEQGKDSPLHF.

This clone rates as medium-sized. The chain links TRBV12-5 to TRBJ1-1; D uncertain. This CDR3 has 11 amino acids. Trimming removed 5 bases from V and 9 bases from J, with 10 bases in between. Germline lookup yields CDR1 LGHNT and CDR2 FRNRAP. CDR3 DNA: TGTGCTAGTGGTCCCCCAGAAAAAGCTTTCTTT. It specifies CASGPPEKAFF.

V usage is TRBV4-1 and J usage is TRBJ2-1; weak D call: TRBD1 (5 bases). The CDR3 runs to 18 residues. V gave up 0 bases and J gave up 2 bases, with 17 bases separating them. The germline CDR1 and CDR2 sequences are MGHRA and YSYEKL. The DNA for the CDR3 is TGCGCCAGCAGCCAAGAGGATACAGGTTCTCCACCCTACAATGAGCAGTTCTTC. Translation gives CASSQEDTGSPPYNEQFF.

The rearrangement links TRBV7-6 to TRBJ2-3; D not resolved. The CDR3 totals 15 residues. V was trimmed by 1 base and J by 2 bases, leaving 10 bases between them. Germline CDR1 SGHVS, CDR2 FNYEAQ. The CDR3 coding sequence is TGTGCCAGCAGCTTAGGGCGGATACTCACAGATACGCAGTATTTT. Encoded protein: CASSLGRILTDTQYF. Together with reference TRBV7-6 and TRBJ2-3, the CDR3 gives the full variable domain: GAGVSQSPRYKVTKRGQDVALRCDPISGHVSLYWYRQALGQGPEFLTYFNYEAQQDKSGLPNDRFSAERPEGSISTLTIQRTEQRDSAMYRCASSLGRILTDTQYFGPGTRLTVL.

This chain uses TRBV7-9 with TRBJ2-7; 7 bases line up with TRBD1. The CDR3 is 16 residues long. Trimming took 1 base from V and 3 from J; bases not matched to a gene: 9. Germline V gene data show CDR1 as SEHNR and CDR2 as FQNEAQ (reference sequence). Here the CDR3 reads CASSLGIGGNFYEQYF. CDR3 nucleotide sequence: TGTGCCAGCAGCTTAGGTATAGGGGGCAACTTCTACGAGCAGTACTTC.

This clone appeared once. This chain links TRBV7-8 with TRBJ2-1; D ambiguous. Germline V gene data show CDR1 as SGHVS and CDR2 as FQNEAQ. V dropped 3 bases and J dropped 5 bases, with 11 bases sitting between them. The CDR3 covers 14 residues. The CDR3 spells CASSFGGWDNEQFF. CDR3 sequence (DNA): TGTGCCAGCAGCTTTGGCGGTTGGGACAATGAGCAGTTCTTC.

The chain employs TRBV27 and TRBJ2-6; D tentatively reads TRBD1 or TRBD2 (7 bases each). The CDR3 length is 17 residues. Trimming stripped 5 bases from V and 2 bases from J, with 16 bases between. Germline-derived CDR1 and CDR2 are MNHEY and SMNVEV (reference sequence). CDR3 nucleotides: TGTGCCAGCAGTCTAGACAGGGCGGGGGCTGGGGCCAACGTCCTGACTTTC. Protein product: CASSLDRAGAGANVLTF. Filled out from reference TRBV27 and TRBJ2-6, the complete variable domain reads EAQVTQNPRYLITVTGKKLTVTCSQNMNHEYMSWYRQDPGLGLRQIYYSMNVEVTDKGDVPEGYKVSRKEKRNFPLILESPSPNQTSLYFCASSLDRAGAGANVLTFGAGSRLTVL.

The CDR3 bases are TGTGCCAGCAGGGATGGGGGGGATCGAGGAGAGCAGTACTTC. Encoded protein: CASRDGGDRGEQYF. This sequence joins TRBV2 and TRBJ2-7; 7 positions match TRBD2. Germline assignment: CDR1 SNHLY and CDR2 FYNNEI. Trimming at V came to 6 bases and at J to 7 bases, leaving 12 bases not matched to a gene. The CDR3 is made up of 14 amino acids.

The chain is built from TRBV4-2 and TRBJ2-3; no clear D. The V end lost 2 bases, the J end lost 0 bases, and 18 bases lay between the germline ends. CDR1 is LGHNA, CDR2 YNFKEQ, per germline. CDR3 length: 18 residues. The DNA of the CDR3 is TGTGCCAGCAGCCAATCTCCGGCAGTACCCACAAGCACAGATACGCAGTATTTT. It translates to CASSQSPAVPTSTDTQYF.